The rows below give T cell receptor beta chains drawn from one sample of a study of read filtering for tumor transcriptome and immune sequencing. TCRdb redid the calling of the reads with MiXCR, one entry per CDR3 protein. The sample yields over 25,000 distinct CDR3 sequences, about an eighth seen once. The sequenced material came from a population of CD138-negative cells sorted from bone marrow. The receptors here all came from a donor aged 40 or older with multiple myeloma. Each CDR3 is given with its conserved first and last residue. The order of the fields is V gene, D gene, J gene, CDR3 protein. The D gene is left open where the match is weak.

V gene: TRBV30; D gene: NA; J gene: TRBJ1-2; CDR3 protein: CAWSVSLGYGYTF
V gene: TRBV27; D gene: NA; J gene: TRBJ1-2; CDR3 protein: CASTQQMGRGYGYTF
V gene: TRBV19; D gene: NA; J gene: TRBJ1-5; CDR3 protein: CASKRGRETYSNQPQHF
V gene: TRBV29-1; D gene: NA; J gene: TRBJ2-3; CDR3 protein: CSVDIADTQYF
V gene: TRBV2; D gene: NA; J gene: TRBJ2-3; CDR3 protein: CASSVQDTQYF
V gene: TRBV27; D gene: NA; J gene: TRBJ2-5; CDR3 protein: CASSLRGYQGIQETQYF
V gene: TRBV2; D gene: TRBD1; J gene: TRBJ2-3; CDR3 protein: CASRPTGGINTQYF
V gene: TRBV7-9; D gene: TRBD2; J gene: TRBJ2-5; CDR3 protein: CASSSGGALPSETQYF
V gene: TRBV19; D gene: TRBD2; J gene: TRBJ2-1; CDR3 protein: CASSIGLAGGRGGYNEQFF
V gene: TRBV21-1; D gene: NA; J gene: TRBJ2-1; CDR3 protein: CAASRAPSCNEQFF
V gene: TRBV7-8; D gene: NA; J gene: TRBJ2-2; CDR3 protein: CASSLNPRANTGELFF
V gene: TRBV18; D gene: NA; J gene: TRBJ2-5; CDR3 protein: CASSPQTGEKTQYF
V gene: TRBV4-2; D gene: TRBD2; J gene: TRBJ2-1; CDR3 protein: CASSQYSGRPGDEQFF
V gene: TRBV12-3/TRBV12-4; D gene: NA; J gene: TRBJ2-1; CDR3 protein: CANRQSSYNERFF
V gene: TRBV18; D gene: NA; J gene: TRBJ2-1; CDR3 protein: CASSPPRAAYNEQFF
V gene: TRBV11-2; D gene: NA; J gene: TRBJ2-2; CDR3 protein: CASSLVGNTGELFF